A selection of T cell receptor beta chains follows, all from one sample in a study of shared clonotypes between healthy human individuals. The protocol was immunoSEQ multiplex PCR, while the TCRdb copy is restricted to in-frame clones and leaves out a portion. The table records hundreds of thousands of clones, roughly 70% of them present only once. Sequencing was done on a sample of memory CD4+ T cells sorted from blood. Receptors originate from a woman in her twenties or thirties in good health. CDR3s include the opening cysteine and the closing phenylalanine or tryptophan. A D gene is named only where the DNA matches it firmly. Clone size is stated in some rows and not others, as once, few, many or a class when expanded.

d_gene,abundance,v_gene,j_gene,CDR3nt,CDR3aa
TRBD2,.,TRBV6-1,TRBJ2-7,TGTGCCACCACCCGGACTAGCCTCACCTACGAGCAGTACTTC,CATTRTSLTYEQYF
.,.,TRBV2,TRBJ1-5,TGTGCCAGCAGTGAAGTGGAGGGGACTTATCAGCCCCAGCATTTT,CASSEVEGTYQPQHF
.,.,TRBV6-6,TRBJ2-6,TGTGCCAGCAGTTACTCGAAGAACTCTGGGGCCAACGTCCTGACTTTC,CASSYSKNSGANVLTF
.,.,TRBV10-3,TRBJ2-5,TGTGCCATCAGTCGGGGAGCCGCGGAGACCCAGTACTTC,CAISRGAAETQYF
.,few,TRBV5-1,TRBJ2-1,TGCGCCAGCAGCGCAGACAGTAGCTCCTACAATGAGCAGTTCTTC,CASSADSSSYNEQFF
.,few,TRBV4-2,TRBJ2-2,TGTGCCAGCAGCCAAGATAGAAGGGCTGGCAGGGACACCGGGGAGCTGTTTTTT,CASSQDRRAGRDTGELFF
.,.,TRBV27,TRBJ1-2,TGTGCCAGCAGTCCCGCATATAGGTACTCCCCCTATGGCTACACCTTC,CASSPAYRYSPYGYTF
.,.,TRBV11-2,TRBJ2-7,TGTGCCAGCAGCTTAGATAGGAGGCAGTCCTACGAGCAGTACTTC,CASSLDRRQSYEQYF
.,.,TRBV18,TRBJ2-7,TGTGCCAGCTCACCCAACACAGGGTCCTACGAGCAGTACTTC,CASSPNTGSYEQYF
.,.,TRBV28,TRBJ1-2,TGTGCCAGCAGTTTCGTGTGGGGAGGTTATGGCTACACCTTC,CASSFVWGGYGYTF
.,once,TRBV7-2,TRBJ1-2,TGTGCCAGCAGCTTAGGGGTTGGGGACTATGGCTACACCTTC,CASSLGVGDYGYTF
.,.,TRBV28,TRBJ1-4,TGTGCCAGCAGTCCAGATGGTGAAAAACTGTTTTTT,CASSPDGEKLFF
.,once,TRBV5-4,TRBJ1-4,TGTGCCAGCAGCTTGGGAGGAGGGTCTTCGGAAAAACTGTTTTTT,CASSLGGGSSEKLFF
.,.,TRBV2,TRBJ1-2,TGTGCCAGCAGTGTAGAGGGCTATGGCTACACCTTC,CASSVEGYGYTF
.,.,TRBV6-6,TRBJ2-1,TGTGCCAGCAGTTACGCGCAGCCTACCTTAGATGAGCAGTTCTTC,CASSYAQPTLDEQFF
TRBD2,once,TRBV28,TRBJ2-5,TGTGCCAGCCCCCCGGGTTTCGGGAGGGGGGCTTGGAAGGAGACCCAGTACTTC,CASPPGFGRGAWKETQYF
.,once,TRBV4-1,TRBJ1-5,TGCGCCAGCAGCCAAGATTGGAGGGCACCTCAGCCCCAGCATTTT,CASSQDWRAPQPQHF